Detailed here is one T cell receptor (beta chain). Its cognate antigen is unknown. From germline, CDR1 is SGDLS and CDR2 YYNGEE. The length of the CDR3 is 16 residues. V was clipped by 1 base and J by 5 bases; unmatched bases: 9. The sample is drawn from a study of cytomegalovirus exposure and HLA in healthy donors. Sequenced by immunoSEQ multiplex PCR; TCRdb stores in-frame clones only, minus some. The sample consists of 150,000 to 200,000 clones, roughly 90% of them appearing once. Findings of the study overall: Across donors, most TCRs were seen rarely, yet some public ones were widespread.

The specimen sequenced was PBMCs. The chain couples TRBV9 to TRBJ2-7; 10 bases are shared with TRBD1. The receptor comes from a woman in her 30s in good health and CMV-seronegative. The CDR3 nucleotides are TGTGCCAGCAGCGTAACGGACAGGGGGTGGGGCAACGAGCAGTACTTC. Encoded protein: CASSVTDRGWGNEQYF.